This T cell receptor beta chain originates from a study of CD8+CD57+ T cells in acquired aplastic anemia (dated 2018 in TCRdb). For context, the study as a whole: A mean of about 3.2 ug of DNA, ranging from about 0.2 to 27.4 ug, was extracted from sorted CD4+ and CD8+ cells. CD8+CD57+ expansion was defined as a frequency above the mean frequency observed in healthy subjects. Study-wide conclusions, independent of this receptor: Approximately 31 CD8+ CDR3 sequences were found in both patients and controls but appeared to be highly expressed in patients and within the immunodominant clones of the patients. Patients and healthy controls showed no significant difference in CD8+ Simpson's diversity (P=0.060).

Points on this clonotype: Its binding antigen is unknown. No qualities accompany the bases; no much larger clone lies one base away.

Genomic DNA served as template for TCR beta VDJ combination and CDR3 sequence profiling. TCR repertoire sequencing was run on an Illumina HiSeq 2000. On the study's bioinformatics: Repertoire assessment relied on Simpson's diversity index, CDR3 size and DJ length profiles, and TRBV/TRBJ rearrangement plots. Whichever DNA sequence was most abundant in the deep sequencing data was defined as the immunodominant clone. CDR3 amino acid sequences were checked for sharing across subjects and were also compared against the VDJdb database and published repertoires. Starting from the raw public reads, TCRdb applied fastp trimming at Q25, assembled clones with MiXCR and retained in-frame beta chains. Merged by CDR3 protein, the rows form single entries marked with the most common genes and DNA. TCRdb's processing, not the study's, gives the V and J calls here. The sample yields about 120,000 distinct CDR3 sequences; 55% to 60% were counted once. The ten largest clones capture roughly 29% of the sample.

V and J are truncated by 5 bases and 2 bases respectively, leaving an intervening sequence of 13 bases. The CDR3 runs 14 residues from the cysteine to the phenylalanine. CDR3 DNA is the only sequence kept; it has 42 bases, read in frame from the first base. From the germline V gene, CDR1 is SGHVS and CDR2 is FNYEAQ. Flow cytometry had shown CD8+CD57+ cell expansion in the patients selected for sequencing. Every patient had severe acquired aplastic anemia, diagnosed using the International Study of Aplastic Anemia and Agranulocytosis and Camitta criteria. No patient had received any therapy when blood was sampled. In the study, sorted CD4+ and CD8+ blood T cells from patients with severe aplastic anemia and from healthy subjects underwent deep sequencing of TCR repertoires. In the USA, patient enrollment took place under clinicaltrials.gov protocols 00001620, 01623167, 00001397, 00071045, 00081523 and 00961064. Ficoll-Paque density gradient centrifugation was used to isolate peripheral blood mononuclear cells. CD4+ and CD8+ T cells were sorted by FACS or magnetic beads before DNA extraction.

The receptor was derived from a human donor with aplastic anemia. The sequencing input was sorted CD4+, CD8+, or CD8+CD57+ T cells (not recorded which) from PBMCs. The chain links TRBV7-6 with TRBJ2-7; matching of 6 bases hints at TRBD1 as the D gene. CDR3 region: CASSHRDNAYEQYF. The DNA is TGTGCCAGCAGCCACCGGGACAATGCCTACGAGCAGTACTTC.